Below, one T cell receptor beta chain is given with its context. Its specificity is unknown. These data come from a study of blood T cells in healthy people across ages. Whole-study context: Template switching retrieved approximately one barcoded beta molecule for each two T cells. Findings of the study overall: Greater diversity and more naive CD4+ cells were seen in long-lived donors than in aged donors. Among T cells, TCR beta diversity per million cells dropped roughly linearly as age rose.

Together with a sample-barcoded 5' primer, a J-beta primer mix was included in a second PCR lasting roughly 6 to 12 cycles. TCRdb re-called the 5' RACE reads through MiXCR, storing one row per CDR3 protein. Here the sample spans approximately 1.5 million distinct CDR3 sequences, 30% to 35% being singletons. Every sample had a minimum of 6.5 million PBMCs isolated. In germline, CDR1 is MNHEY, CDR2 SVGEGT. This CDR3 is built from 14 residues. V was pared by 7 bases and J by 4 bases, with 7 bases of the junction left unmatched. The sequence was obtained from a woman aged 25 to 39 in good health. Specimen: blood. The chain carries TRBV6-2 or TRBV6-3 and TRBJ2-1, with 7 positions matching TRBD2. The CDR3: CASTQRGGYNEQFF. In nucleotides, the CDR3 is TGTGCCAGCACCCAGCGGGGAGGTTACAATGAGCAGTTCTTC.